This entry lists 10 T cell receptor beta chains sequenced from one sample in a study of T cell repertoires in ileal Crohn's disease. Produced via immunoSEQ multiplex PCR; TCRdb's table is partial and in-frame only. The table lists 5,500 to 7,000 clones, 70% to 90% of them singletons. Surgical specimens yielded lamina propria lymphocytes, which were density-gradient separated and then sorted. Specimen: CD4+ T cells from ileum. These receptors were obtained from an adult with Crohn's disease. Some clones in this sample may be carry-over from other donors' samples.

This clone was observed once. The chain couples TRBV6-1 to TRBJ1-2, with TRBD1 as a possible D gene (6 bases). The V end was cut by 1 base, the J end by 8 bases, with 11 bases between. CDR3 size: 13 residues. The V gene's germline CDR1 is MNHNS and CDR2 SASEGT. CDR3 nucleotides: TGTGCCAGCAGTGAAGGGGGGCTTAGGGGCTACACCTTC. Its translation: CASSEGGLRGYTF.

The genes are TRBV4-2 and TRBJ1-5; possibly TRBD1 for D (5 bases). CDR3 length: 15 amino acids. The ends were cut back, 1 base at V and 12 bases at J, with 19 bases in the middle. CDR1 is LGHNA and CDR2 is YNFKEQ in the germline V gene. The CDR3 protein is CASSQASGGTGLQHF. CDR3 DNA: TGTGCCAGCAGCCAAGCCTCGGGGGGAACGGGACTCCAGCATTTT.

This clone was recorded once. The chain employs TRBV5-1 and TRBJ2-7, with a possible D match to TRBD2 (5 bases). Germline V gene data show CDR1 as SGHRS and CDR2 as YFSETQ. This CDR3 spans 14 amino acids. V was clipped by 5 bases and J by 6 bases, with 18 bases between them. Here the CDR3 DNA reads TGCGCCAGCAGTGTTATTAGCGCCCCAGCCGAGCAGTACTTC. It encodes CASSVISAPAEQYF. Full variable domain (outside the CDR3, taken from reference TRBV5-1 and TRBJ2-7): KAGVTQTPRYLIKTRGQQVTLSCSPISGHRSVSWYQQTPGQGLQFLFEYFSETQRNKGNFPGRFSGRQFSNSRSEMNVSTLELGDSALYLCASSVISAPAEQYFGPGTRLTVT.

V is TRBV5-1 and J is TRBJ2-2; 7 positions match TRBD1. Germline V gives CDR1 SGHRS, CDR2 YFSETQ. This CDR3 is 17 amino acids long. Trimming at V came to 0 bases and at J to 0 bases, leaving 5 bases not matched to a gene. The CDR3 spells CASSLASQGTNTGELFF. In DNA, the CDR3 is TGCGCCAGCAGCTTGGCCTCACAGGGGACGAACACCGGGGAGCTGTTTTTT. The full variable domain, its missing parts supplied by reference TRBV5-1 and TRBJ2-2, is KAGVTQTPRYLIKTRGQQVTLSCSPISGHRSVSWYQQTPGQGLQFLFEYFSETQRNKGNFPGRFSGRQFSNSRSEMNVSTLELGDSALYLCASSLASQGTNTGELFFGEGSRLTVL.

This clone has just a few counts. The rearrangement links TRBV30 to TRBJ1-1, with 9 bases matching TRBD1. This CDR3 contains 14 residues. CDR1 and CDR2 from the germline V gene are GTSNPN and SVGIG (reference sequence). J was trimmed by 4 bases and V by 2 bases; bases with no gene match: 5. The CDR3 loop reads CAWSHRGLVTEAFF. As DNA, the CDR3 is TGTGCCTGGAGTCACAGGGGGCTGGTCACTGAAGCTTTCTTT. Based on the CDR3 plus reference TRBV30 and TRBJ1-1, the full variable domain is SQTIHQWPATLVQPVGSPLSLECTVEGTSNPNLYWYRQAAGRGLQLLFYSVGIGQISSEVPQNLSASRPQDRQFILSSKKLLLSDSGFYLCAWSHRGLVTEAFFGQGTRLTVV.

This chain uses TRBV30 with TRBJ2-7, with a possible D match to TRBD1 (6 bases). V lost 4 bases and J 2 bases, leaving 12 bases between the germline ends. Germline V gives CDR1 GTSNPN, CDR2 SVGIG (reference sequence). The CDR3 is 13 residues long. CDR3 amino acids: CAWKGDLAYEQYF. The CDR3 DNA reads TGTGCCTGGAAGGGGGACCTAGCCTACGAGCAGTACTTC. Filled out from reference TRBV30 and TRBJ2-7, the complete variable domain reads SQTIHQWPATLVQPVGSPLSLECTVEGTSNPNLYWYRQAAGRGLQLLFYSVGIGQISSEVPQNLSASRPQDRQFILSSKKLLLSDSGFYLCAWKGDLAYEQYFGPGTRLTVT.

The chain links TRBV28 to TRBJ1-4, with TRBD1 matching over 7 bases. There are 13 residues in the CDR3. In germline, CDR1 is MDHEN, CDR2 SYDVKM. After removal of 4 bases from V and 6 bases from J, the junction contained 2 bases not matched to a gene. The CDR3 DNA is TGTGCCAGCAGTTCAGGACAGGATGAAAAACTGTTTTTT. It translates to CASSSGQDEKLFF.

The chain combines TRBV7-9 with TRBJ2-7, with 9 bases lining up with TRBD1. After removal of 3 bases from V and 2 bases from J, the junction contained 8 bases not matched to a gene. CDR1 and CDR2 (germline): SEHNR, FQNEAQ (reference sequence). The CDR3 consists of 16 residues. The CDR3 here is CASSLPTGGTAYEQYF. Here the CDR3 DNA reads TGTGCCAGCAGCTTGCCTACAGGGGGCACTGCCTACGAGCAGTACTTC.

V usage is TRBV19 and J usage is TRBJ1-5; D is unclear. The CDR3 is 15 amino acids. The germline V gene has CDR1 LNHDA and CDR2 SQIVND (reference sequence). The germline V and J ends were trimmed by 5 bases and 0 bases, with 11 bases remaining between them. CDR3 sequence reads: CASSAEQTSNQPQHF. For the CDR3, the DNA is TGTGCCAGTAGTGCCGAACAAACTAGCAATCAGCCCCAGCATTTT.

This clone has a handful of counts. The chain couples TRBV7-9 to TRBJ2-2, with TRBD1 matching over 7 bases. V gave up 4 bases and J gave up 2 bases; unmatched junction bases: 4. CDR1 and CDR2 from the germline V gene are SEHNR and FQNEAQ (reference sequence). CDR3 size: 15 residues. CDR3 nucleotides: TGTGCCAGCAGCTCGGACAGGACTAACACCGGGGAGCTGTTTTTT. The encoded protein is CASSSDRTNTGELFF.